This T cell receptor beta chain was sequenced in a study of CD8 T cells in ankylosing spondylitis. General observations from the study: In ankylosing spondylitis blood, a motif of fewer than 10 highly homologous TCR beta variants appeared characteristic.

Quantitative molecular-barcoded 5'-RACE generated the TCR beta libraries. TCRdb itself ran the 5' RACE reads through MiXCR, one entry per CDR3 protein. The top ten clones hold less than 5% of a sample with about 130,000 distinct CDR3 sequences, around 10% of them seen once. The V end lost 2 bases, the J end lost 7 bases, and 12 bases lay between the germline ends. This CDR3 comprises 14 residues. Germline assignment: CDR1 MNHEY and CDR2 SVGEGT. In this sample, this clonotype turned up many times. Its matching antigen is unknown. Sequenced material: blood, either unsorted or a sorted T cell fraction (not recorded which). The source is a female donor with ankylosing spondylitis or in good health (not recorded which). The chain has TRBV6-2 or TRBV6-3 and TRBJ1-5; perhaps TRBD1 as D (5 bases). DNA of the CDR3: TGTGCCAGCAGTTACATAGACAGCGGCCAGCCCCAGCATTTT. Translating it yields CASSYIDSGQPQHF.